This T cell receptor beta chain originates from a study of T cell repertoires in cytomegalovirus infection. CDR3 length: 15 amino acids. Germline CDR1 MNHEY, CDR2 SVGAGI. V shed 5 bases and J 4 bases; nucleotides not matched to a gene: 9. TCRdb reprocessed the reads via MiXCR and lists one record per CDR3 protein. The table lists about 180,000 distinct CDR3 sequences, around 15% of them singletons. The sample was PBMCs. The sequence came from a human donor in good health (CMV status not recorded). Some clones in this sample may be carry-over from other donors' samples. The V call is TRBV6-5, the J call TRBJ1-1; 8 bases fit TRBD1. CDR3 nucleotide sequence: TGTGCCAGCAGTCCGCCCAGGGGGCCCAGCACTGAAGCTTTCTTT. Protein: CASSPPRGPSTEAFF.